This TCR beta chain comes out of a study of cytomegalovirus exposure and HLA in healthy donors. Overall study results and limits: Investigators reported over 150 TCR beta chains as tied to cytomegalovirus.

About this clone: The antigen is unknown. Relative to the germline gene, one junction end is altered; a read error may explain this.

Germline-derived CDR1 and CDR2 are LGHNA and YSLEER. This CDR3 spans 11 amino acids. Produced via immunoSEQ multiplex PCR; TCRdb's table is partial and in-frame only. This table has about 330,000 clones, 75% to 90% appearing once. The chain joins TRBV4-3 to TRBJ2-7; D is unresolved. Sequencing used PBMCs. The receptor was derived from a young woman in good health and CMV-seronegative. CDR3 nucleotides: TGCGCCAGCAGCCCGTCCTGCGAGCAGTACTTC. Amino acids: CASSPSCEQYF.